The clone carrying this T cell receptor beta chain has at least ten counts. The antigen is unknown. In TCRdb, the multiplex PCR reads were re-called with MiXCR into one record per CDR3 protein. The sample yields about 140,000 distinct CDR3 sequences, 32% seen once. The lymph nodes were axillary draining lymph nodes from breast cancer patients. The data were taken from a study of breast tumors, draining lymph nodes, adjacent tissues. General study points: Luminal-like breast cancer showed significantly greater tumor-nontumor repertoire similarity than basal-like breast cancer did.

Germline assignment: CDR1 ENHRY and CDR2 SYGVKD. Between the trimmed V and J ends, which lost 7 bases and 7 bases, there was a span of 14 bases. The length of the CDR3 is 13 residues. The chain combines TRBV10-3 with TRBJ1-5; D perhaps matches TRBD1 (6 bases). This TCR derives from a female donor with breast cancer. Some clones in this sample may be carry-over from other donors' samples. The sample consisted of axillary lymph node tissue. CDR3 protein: CAIIRQAVQPQHF. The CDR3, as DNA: TGTGCCATCATCAGACAGGCGGTGCAGCCCCAGCATTTT.